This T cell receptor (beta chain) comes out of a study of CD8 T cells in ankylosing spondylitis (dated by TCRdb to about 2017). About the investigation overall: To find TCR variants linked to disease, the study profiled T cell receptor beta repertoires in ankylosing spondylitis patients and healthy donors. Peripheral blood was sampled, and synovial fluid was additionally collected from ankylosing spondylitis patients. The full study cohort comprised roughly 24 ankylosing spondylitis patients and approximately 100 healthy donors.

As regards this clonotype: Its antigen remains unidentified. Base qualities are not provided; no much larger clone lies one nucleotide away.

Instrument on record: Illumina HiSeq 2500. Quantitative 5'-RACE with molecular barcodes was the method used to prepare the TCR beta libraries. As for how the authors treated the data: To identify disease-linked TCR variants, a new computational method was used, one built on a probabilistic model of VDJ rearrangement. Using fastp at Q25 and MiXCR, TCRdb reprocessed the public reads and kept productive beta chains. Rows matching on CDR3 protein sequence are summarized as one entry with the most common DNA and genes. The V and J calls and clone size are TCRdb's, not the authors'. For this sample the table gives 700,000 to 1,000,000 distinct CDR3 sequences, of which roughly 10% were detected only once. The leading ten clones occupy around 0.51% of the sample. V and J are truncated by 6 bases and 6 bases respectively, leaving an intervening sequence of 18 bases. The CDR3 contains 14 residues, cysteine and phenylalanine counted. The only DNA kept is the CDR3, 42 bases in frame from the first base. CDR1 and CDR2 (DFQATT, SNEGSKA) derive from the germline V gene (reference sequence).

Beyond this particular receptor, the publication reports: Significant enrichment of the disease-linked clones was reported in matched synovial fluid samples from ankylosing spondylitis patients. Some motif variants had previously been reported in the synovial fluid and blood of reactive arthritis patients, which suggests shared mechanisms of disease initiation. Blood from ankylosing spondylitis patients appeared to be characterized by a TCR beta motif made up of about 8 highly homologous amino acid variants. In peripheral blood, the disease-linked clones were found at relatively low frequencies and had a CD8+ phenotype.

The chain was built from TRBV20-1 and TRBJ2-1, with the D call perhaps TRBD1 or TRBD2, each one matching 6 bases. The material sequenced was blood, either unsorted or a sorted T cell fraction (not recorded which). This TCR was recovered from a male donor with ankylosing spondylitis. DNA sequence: TGCAGTGCCCAGGGGCGGGGCCGATTCAATGAGCAGTTCTTC. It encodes CSAQGRGRFNEQFF.